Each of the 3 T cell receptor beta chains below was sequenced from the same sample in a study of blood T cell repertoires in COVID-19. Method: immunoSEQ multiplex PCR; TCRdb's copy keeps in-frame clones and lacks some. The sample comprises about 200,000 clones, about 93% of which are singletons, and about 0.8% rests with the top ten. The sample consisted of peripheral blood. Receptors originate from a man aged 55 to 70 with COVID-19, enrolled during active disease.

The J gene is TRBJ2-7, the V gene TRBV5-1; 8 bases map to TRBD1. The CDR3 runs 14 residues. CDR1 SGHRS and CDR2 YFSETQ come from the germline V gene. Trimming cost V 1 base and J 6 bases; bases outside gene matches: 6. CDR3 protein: CASSLTGQVTEQYF. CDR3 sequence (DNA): TGCGCCAGCAGCTTGACGGGACAGGTAACCGAGCAGTACTTC.

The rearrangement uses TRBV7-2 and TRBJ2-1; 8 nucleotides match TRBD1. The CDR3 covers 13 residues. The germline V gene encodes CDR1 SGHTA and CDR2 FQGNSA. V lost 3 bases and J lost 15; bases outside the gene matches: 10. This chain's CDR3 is CASSFQGAPIGFF. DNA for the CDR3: TGTGCCAGCAGCTTCCAGGGGGCCCCCATTGGGTTCTTC.

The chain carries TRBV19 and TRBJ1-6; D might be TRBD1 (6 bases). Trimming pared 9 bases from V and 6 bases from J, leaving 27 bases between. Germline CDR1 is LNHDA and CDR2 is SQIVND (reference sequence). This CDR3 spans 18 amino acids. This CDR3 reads CASTRGGQGMFGNSPLHF. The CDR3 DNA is TGTGCCAGCACTCGAGGAGGCCAGGGGATGTTTGGTAATTCACCCCTCCACTTT.